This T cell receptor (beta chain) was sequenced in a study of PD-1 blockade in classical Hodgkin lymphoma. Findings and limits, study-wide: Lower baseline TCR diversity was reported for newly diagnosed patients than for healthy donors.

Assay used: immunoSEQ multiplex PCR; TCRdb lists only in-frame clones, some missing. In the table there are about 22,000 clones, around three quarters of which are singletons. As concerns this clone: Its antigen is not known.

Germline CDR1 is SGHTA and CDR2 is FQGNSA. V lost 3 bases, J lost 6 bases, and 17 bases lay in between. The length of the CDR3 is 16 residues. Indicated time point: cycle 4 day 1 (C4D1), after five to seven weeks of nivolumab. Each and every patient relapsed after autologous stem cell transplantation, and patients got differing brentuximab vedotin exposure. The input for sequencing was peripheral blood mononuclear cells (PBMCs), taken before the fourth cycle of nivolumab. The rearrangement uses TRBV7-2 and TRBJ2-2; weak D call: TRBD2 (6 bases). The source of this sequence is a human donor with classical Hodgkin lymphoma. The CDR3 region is CASSFGPGVAAGELFF. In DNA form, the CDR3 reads TGTGCCAGCAGCTTTGGTCCGGGAGTTGCGGCCGGGGAGCTGTTTTTT.